This T cell receptor (beta chain) comes out of a study of early T cells in non-severe SARS-CoV-2 infection. Study as a whole: Unsorted whole-blood RNA was sequenced in bulk, leaving chains unpaired.

Unique molecular identifier tags were affixed to discrete cDNA molecules. A single record per CDR3 protein comes from TCRdb applying MiXCR to the 5' RACE reads. This table has 53,000 or so distinct CDR3 sequences, roughly 12% appearing once. The CDR3 loop spans 17 amino acids. V lost 3 bases and J lost 7; bases outside the gene matches: 9. Per the germline V gene, CDR1 is MGHRA and CDR2 is YSYEKL. This specimen was whole blood, taken at baseline. The receptor was isolated from an adult who was a healthcare worker with PCR-confirmed SARS-CoV-2 infection or an uninfected control (not recorded which). The chain carries TRBV4-1 and TRBJ2-1; 13 nucleotides agree with TRBD2. CDR3 loop: CASSHGPGLAGQNEQFF. The CDR3 coding sequence is TGCGCCAGCAGCCACGGACCGGGACTAGCGGGACAAAATGAGCAGTTCTTC.